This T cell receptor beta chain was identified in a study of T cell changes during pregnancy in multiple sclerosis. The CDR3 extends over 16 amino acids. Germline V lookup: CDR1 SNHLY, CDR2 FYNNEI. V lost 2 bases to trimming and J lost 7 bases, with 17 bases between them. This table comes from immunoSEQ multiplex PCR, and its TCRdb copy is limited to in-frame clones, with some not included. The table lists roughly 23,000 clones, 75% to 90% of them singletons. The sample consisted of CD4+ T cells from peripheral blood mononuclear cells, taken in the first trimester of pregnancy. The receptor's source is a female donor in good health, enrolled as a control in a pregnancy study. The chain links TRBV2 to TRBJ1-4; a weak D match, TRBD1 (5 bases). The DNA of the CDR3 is TGTGCCAGCAGTGAACAGACAGCGCTCATCACTGAAAAACTGTTTTTT. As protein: CASSEQTALITEKLFF.